This T cell receptor (beta chain) was found in a study of PD-L1 blockade in urothelial cancer. Assay used: immunoSEQ multiplex PCR; TCRdb lists only in-frame clones, some missing. This sample carries fewer than 35,000 clones, around 86% of them seen once, and the ten largest clones take approximately 4%. J lost 5 bases, V lost 5 bases, and 7 bases had no gene match. The CDR3 runs 15 residues. Germline V CDR1 and CDR2: KGHSH, LQKENI. The chain combines TRBV18 with TRBJ2-7; 12 nucleotides line up with TRBD2. Material: PBMCs, obtained around atezolizumab (anti-PD-L1) treatment. The TCR comes from a man over 45 with urothelial cancer. DNA of the CDR3: TGTGCCAGCTCATACACTAGCGGGAGGCTCAACGAGCAGTACTTC. It is translated as CASSYTSGRLNEQYF.